This T cell receptor beta chain derives from a study of Ad26.COV2.S vaccination and SARS-CoV-2 variants (dated by TCRdb to about 2021). Context from the whole study: Vaccine-arm donors were drawn from COV1001, a multicentre, randomized, double-blind, placebo-controlled phase I-IIa trial of Ad26.COV2.S in healthy adults. Dosing of Ad26.COV2.S was intramuscular, at either 5x10^10 or 1x10^11 viral particles, delivered as one shot or as two shots spaced 56 days apart. Sequencing of the TCRbeta repertoire served to evaluate the specificity and breadth of SARS-CoV-2-reactive T cell receptors following Ad26.COV2.S vaccination. A total of around 32 samples were included in the TCR-sequenced set, comprising around 19 Ad26.COV2.S vaccine recipients, 5 placebo recipients and 8 SARS-CoV-2 convalescent individuals. Trial participants were randomized into five groups of five: low-dose or high-dose Ad26.COV2.S given once or twice, or placebo on both occasions. Throughout the experiments and outcome assessment, investigators stayed blinded to trial group allocation.

Details on this clone: The antigen it binds to is not known. No base quality values were provided; no much bigger clone lies one nucleotide off.

V is reduced by 3 bases and J by 10 bases, leaving a spacing of 17 bases between them. From the cysteine up to the phenylalanine, the CDR3 has a length of 14 residues. The retained sequence is limited to the CDR3, 42 bases, with the frame set at the first base. CDR1 and CDR2, per the germline V gene, are SGHRS and YFSETQ. The immunoSEQ Assay was the method used to sequence TCRbeta CDR3 regions. After extraction, genomic DNA underwent amplification by bias-controlled multiplex PCR, followed by high-throughput sequencing. The study's processing was this. To quantify the absolute abundance of each unique TCRbeta CDR3 region, sequences were collapsed and filtered. Usable DNA was measured by amplifying reference genes present in all nucleated cells, and TCRbeta template counts were normalized to that usable DNA to estimate T cell fraction. Repertoire TCRs were annotated as SARS-CoV-2-specific by exact matching of V gene, CDR3 amino acid sequence and J gene to a known reactive TCR set. The reference SARS-CoV-2 TCR set was derived from MIRA and filtered for enrichment in COVID-19-positive ImmuneCODE repertoires, a step that removed public or cross-reactive TCRs. Drawing on the MIRA antigens, annotated TCRs were analysed further at the level of specific ORF or position within ORF. Breadth was defined as annotated unique rearrangements over total unique productive rearrangements; depth was the summed frequency of those rearrangements. Group comparisons of TCR breadth used two-sided Wilcoxon rank-sum tests. TCRdb obtained this table from immuneACCESS and retained in-frame rearrangements with V and J assigned. These tables miss some clones; where compared with another copy, unresolved V genes account for less than half of the shortfall, and the remainder is unexplained. V and J calls and clone size are as listed in that table; D and trimming were resolved from the DNA. Present in this sample are a few hundred thousand clones, around 82% of which were seen just once. Of the sample, almost 7.5% is held by the ten largest clones.

The treatment or condition label on this specimen signifies: roughly 18 received Ad26.COV2.S at low or high dose, single or two shots; roughly five received placebo; per-sample allocation not given. Repertoires of vaccine and placebo recipients were sequenced from samples collected on day 63 after the first injection. In Cohort 1b, roughly 26 adults aged 18-55 years were enrolled at a single site in Boston, USA, between 29 July and 7 August 2020. As a vaccine, Ad26.COV2.S was a replication-incompetent adenovirus type 26 vector that expressed a prefusion-stabilized SARS-CoV-2 spike protein derived from the original Wuhan strain. Here is what the overall study found, with its caveats: Vaccine and placebo recipients had comparable non-spike TCR breadth, which fits with the vaccine containing only spike. The study was not powered to compare responses between vaccine doses or regimens. After vaccination, substantial breadth of spike-specific CD8+ and CD4+ T cell responses was reported. Ad26.COV2.S recipients had higher spike-specific TCR breadth than placebo recipients (P = 0.0014). It was noted by the authors that total T cell responses may have been underestimated by the TCR breadth and depth analyses.

The sequence was collected from a person between 18 and 60 years old who received the Ad26.COV2.S COVID-19 vaccine or a placebo. The sequencing here drew on peripheral blood, taken in a trial of Ad26.COV2.S vaccine versus placebo. The rearrangement combines TRBV5-1 with TRBJ2-1; the D gene assignment is ambiguous. The nucleotide sequence is given as TGCGCCAGCAGCTCAAGCGTAGGGCTAGGCGAGCAGTTCTTC. Its translation is CASSSSVGLGEQFF.